This T cell receptor (beta chain) was recorded in a study of OX40 agonist ivuxolimab in advanced cancers. Measured with immunoSEQ multiplex PCR; TCRdb has only the in-frame clones, and not every one. The data hold over 45,000 clones, with roughly 84% observed a single time. V was shortened by 6 bases and J by 8 bases, with 10 bases between the two germline ends. The CDR3 runs 12 residues. Germline CDR1 KGHSH, CDR2 LQKENI. The sample here was CD4+ or CD8+ T cells sorted from blood, taken in a trial of the OX40 agonist ivuxolimab. The chain joins TRBV18 to TRBJ1-4, with D unresolved. The sequence was collected from an adult with an advanced solid tumor such as melanoma, head and neck, liver or kidney cancer. The DNA for the CDR3 is TGTGCCAGCTCCGTAGAGCGAGAAAAACTGTTTTTT. It is translated as CASSVEREKLFF.